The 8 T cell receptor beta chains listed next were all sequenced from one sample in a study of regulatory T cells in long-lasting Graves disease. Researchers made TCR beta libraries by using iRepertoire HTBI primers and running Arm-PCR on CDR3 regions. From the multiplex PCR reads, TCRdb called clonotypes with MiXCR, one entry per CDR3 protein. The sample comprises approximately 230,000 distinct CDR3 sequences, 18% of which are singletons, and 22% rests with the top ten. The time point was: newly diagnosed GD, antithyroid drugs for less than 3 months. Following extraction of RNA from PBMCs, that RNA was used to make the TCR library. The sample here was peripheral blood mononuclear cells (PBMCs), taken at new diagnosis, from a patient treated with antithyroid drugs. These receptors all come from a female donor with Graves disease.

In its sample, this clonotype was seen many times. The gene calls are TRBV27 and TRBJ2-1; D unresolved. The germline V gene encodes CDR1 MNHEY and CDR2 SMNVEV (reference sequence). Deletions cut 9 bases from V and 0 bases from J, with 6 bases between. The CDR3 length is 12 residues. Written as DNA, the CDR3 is TGTGCCAGTACAAGCTCCTACAATGAGCAGTTCTTC. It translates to CASTSSYNEQFF.

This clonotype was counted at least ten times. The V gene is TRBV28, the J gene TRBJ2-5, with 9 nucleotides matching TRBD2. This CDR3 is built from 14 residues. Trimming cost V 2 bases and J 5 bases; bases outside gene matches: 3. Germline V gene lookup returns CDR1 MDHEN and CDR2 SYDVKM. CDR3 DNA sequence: TGTGCCAGCAGTTTAGCGGGAGGGACGGAGACCCAGTACTTC. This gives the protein CASSLAGGTETQYF.

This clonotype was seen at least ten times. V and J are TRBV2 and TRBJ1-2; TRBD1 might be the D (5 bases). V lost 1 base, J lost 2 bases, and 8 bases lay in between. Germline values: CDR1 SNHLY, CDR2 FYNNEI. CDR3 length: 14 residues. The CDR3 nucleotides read TGTGCCAGCAGTGAAGGGGGGGGAAACTATGGCTACACCTTC. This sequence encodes CASSEGGGNYGYTF.

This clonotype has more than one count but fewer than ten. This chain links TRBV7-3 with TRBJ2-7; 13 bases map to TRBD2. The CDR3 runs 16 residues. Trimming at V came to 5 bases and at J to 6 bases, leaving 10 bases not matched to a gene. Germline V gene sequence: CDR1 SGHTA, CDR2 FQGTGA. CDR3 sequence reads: CASSQLAGGPWGEQYF. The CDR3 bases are TGTGCCAGCAGCCAACTAGCGGGAGGGCCCTGGGGCGAGCAGTACTTC.

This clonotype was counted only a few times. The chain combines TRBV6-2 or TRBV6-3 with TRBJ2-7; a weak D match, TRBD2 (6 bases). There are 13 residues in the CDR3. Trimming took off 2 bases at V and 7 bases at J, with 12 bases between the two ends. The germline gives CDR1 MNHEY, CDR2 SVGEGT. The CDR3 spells CASSYVGAGEQYF. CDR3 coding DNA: TGTGCCAGCAGTTACGTAGGGGCGGGGGAGCAGTACTTC.

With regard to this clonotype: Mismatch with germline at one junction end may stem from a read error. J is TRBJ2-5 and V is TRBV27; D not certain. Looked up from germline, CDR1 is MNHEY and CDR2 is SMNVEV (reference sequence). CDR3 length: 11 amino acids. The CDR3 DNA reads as TGTGCCGGCAGTACGGAAGAGACCCAGTACTTC. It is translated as CAGSTEETQYF.

The DNA of the CDR3 is TGCGCCAGCAGCCACGGCCCAGAGCCCGAACATGAGCAGTTCTTC. It specifies CASSHGPEPEHEQFF. The gene calls are TRBV5-1 and TRBJ2-1; D gene uncertain. Germline CDR1 reads SGHRS; CDR2 reads YFSETQ. Trimming took off 4 bases at V and 8 bases at J, with 19 bases between the two ends. CDR3 length: 15 amino acids.

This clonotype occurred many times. CDR3 amino acids: CASSSGTVNTEAFF. The CDR3 nucleotides read TGTGCCAGCAGTTCCGGGACAGTCAACACTGAAGCTTTCTTT. The V gene is TRBV9, the J gene TRBJ1-1; 7 nucleotides match TRBD1. The CDR3 sequence is 14 residues long. The ends lost 5 bases at V and 2 bases at J; junction bases unmatched: 6. The V gene's germline CDR1 is SGDLS and CDR2 YYNGEE.